This T cell receptor (beta chain) was sequenced for a study of CD8+CD57+ T cells in acquired aplastic anemia. The template used for profiling TCR beta VDJ and CDR3 was genomic DNA. TCRdb recomputed calls from the reads with MiXCR, one row per CDR3 protein. The table shows over 150,000 distinct CDR3 sequences, with around 48% occurring only once. Flow cytometry had shown expanded CD8+CD57+ cells in the patients chosen for sequencing. J lost 0 bases, V lost 7 bases, and 5 bases had no gene match. Germline V gives CDR1 LNHDA, CDR2 SQIVND (reference sequence). The CDR3 loop spans 14 amino acids. The sequence was collected from a human donor with aplastic anemia. Sequenced: sorted CD4+, CD8+, or CD8+CD57+ T cells (not recorded which) from PBMCs. The chain recombines TRBV19 with TRBJ1-1; 7 bases are shared with TRBD1. CDR3 DNA: TGTGCCAGTAAGACCCAGGGGGTGAACACTGAAGCTTTCTTT. Protein: CASKTQGVNTEAFF.